These T cell receptor beta chains were read from a single sample in a study of identifying expanded T cells in peripheral blood. TCRdb keeps only in-frame clones here, not all; method: immunoSEQ multiplex PCR. The data contain tens of thousands of clones, 75% to 90% of them seen just once; the ten biggest clones take up around 3%. The sample comprised blood. The receptors were gathered from a person between 18 and 70 years old in good health. Each CDR3 is given with its conserved first and last residue. The D gene is left open where the match is weak. For some rows the clone size is stated as once, few or many, or as a class when expanded; others skip it.

TGTGCCAGCAGTTACAAACTAGCGGGGACCTACAATGAGCAGTTCTTC CASSYKLAGTYNEQFF TRBD2 TRBJ2-1 NA TRBV6-5
TGCGCCAGCAGCTTGGCGATTGGGGTCTCAGATACGCAGTATTTT CASSLAIGVSDTQYF NA TRBJ2-3 NA TRBV5-1
TGTGCCAGCAGCCCGGGTCCGGGTTTCCAAGAGACCCAGTACTTC CASSPGPGFQETQYF NA TRBJ2-5 NA TRBV11-2
TGTGCCAGCATCTCTGCAGGAGACCAAAACACCATATATTTT CASISAGDQNTIYF NA TRBJ1-3 NA TRBV6-5
TGTGCCAGCAGCCAAAGTTTAGGGGCGACGGGCTATGGCTACACCTTC CASSQSLGATGYGYTF NA TRBJ1-2 NA TRBV4-2
TGTGCCACCAGGAAGACCGGGACTAGCGGCCAGTACAATGAGCAGTTCTTC CATRKTGTSGQYNEQFF TRBD2 TRBJ2-1 NA TRBV15
TGTGCCAGCAGCTCATCGACAGGGTCTGGAAACACCATATATTTT CASSSSTGSGNTIYF TRBD1 TRBJ1-3 few TRBV7-2
TGTGCCAGCAGTTTGCCCCCGACAGATACGCAGTATTTT CASSLPPTDTQYF NA TRBJ2-3 NA TRBV6-5
TGTGCCAGCAGCTTGGACAGGGGGATCTCTGGGGCCAACGTCCTGACTTTC CASSLDRGISGANVLTF TRBD1 TRBJ2-6 NA TRBV5-6
TGTGCCAGCAGTTTTCGTCGACTAGCTCGAGAGGATGAGCAGTTCTTC CASSFRRLAREDEQFF TRBD2 TRBJ2-1 NA TRBV28
TGTGCCAGCAGCTTAGGGGCATACATGAACACTGAAGCTTTCTTT CASSLGAYMNTEAFF NA TRBJ1-1 few TRBV7-8
TGTGCCAGCAGCCAAGGCCCATCAGGGGGCAGGACTGAAGCTTTCTTT CASSQGPSGGRTEAFF TRBD1 TRBJ1-1 NA TRBV16
TGTGCCAGTAGTACACCGGGGACAGATTATAGCAATCAGCCCCAGCATTTT CASSTPGTDYSNQPQHF TRBD1 TRBJ1-5 NA TRBV19
TGTGCCAGCAGTTTAAGACCCGGGAGGGCTTCCCCTAGCACAGATACGCAGTATTTT CASSLRPGRASPSTDTQYF TRBD2 TRBJ2-3 NA TRBV28
TGCAGCGCCAGGGGGCTCTATGGCTACACCTTC CSARGLYGYTF TRBD1 TRBJ1-2 NA TRBV29-1
TGTGCCAGCAGCTTGACAGGCGTCAACTATGGCTACACCTTC CASSLTGVNYGYTF NA TRBJ1-2 NA TRBV7-2
TGTGCCTGGAGTGGAGGGGGGTACCGACGAGATACGCAGTATTTT CAWSGGGYRRDTQYF NA TRBJ2-3 NA TRBV30
TGTGCCAGCAGCTTCAGCGGGTCCTCTGGAAACACCATATATTTT CASSFSGSSGNTIYF NA TRBJ1-3 NA TRBV5-5
TGTGCCAGCGGGAGGGCCGTGCATGAGCAGTTCTTC CASGRAVHEQFF TRBD2 TRBJ2-1 NA TRBV11-1
TGTGCCTGGAGCGGGGGGGACTATGGCTACACCTTC CAWSGGDYGYTF NA TRBJ1-2 once TRBV30
TGTGCCAGCAGCTTGGTTGTGTACCCCTACGAGCAGTACTTC CASSLVVYPYEQYF NA TRBJ2-7 NA TRBV5-5
TGTGCCATCAGAAAGGACAGGAGCTCCTACGAGCAGTACTTC CAIRKDRSSYEQYF TRBD1 TRBJ2-7 NA TRBV10-3
TGTGCCAGCTCACCACCTAACAGAAACACCGGGGAGCTGTTTTTT CASSPPNRNTGELFF NA TRBJ2-2 few TRBV18
TGTGCCAGCAGCTTGGGGGTACAGGGCCCCGGGCAAGCTTTCTTT CASSLGVQGPGQAFF NA TRBJ1-1 NA TRBV13
TGTGCCAGCAGCGCCCGGGACCTCGGGGAGCTGTTTTTT CASSARDLGELFF NA TRBJ2-2 NA TRBV9
TGTGCCAGCAGCCTACCCCCGGGACAGGACAACACCGGGGAGCTGTTTTTT CASSLPPGQDNTGELFF TRBD1 TRBJ2-2 NA TRBV14
TGCAGCGTTTGGGACAGGGACCACTACGAGCAGTACTTC CSVWDRDHYEQYF TRBD1 TRBJ2-7 few TRBV29-1
TGTGCCAGCTCACCACACCCTAAATCTCTGGAGACCCAGTACTTC CASSPHPKSLETQYF NA TRBJ2-5 NA TRBV18
TGTGCCAGCAGCCGACCTGCTAGCGGATCGAACTCCTACAATGAGCAGTTCTTC CASSRPASGSNSYNEQFF TRBD2 TRBJ2-1 NA TRBV7-2
TGTGCCAGCTCAACTAGCGGGCGGGGGGAGACCCAGTACTTC CASSTSGRGETQYF TRBD2 TRBJ2-5 NA TRBV7-6
TGTGCCAGCTCCGGAGGACAGGGGGCGCGAAATGAGCAGTTCTTC CASSGGQGARNEQFF TRBD1 TRBJ2-1 NA TRBV19
TGTGCCAGCAGCCCTATAGCGGGACAGAACACCGGGGAGCTGTTTTTT CASSPIAGQNTGELFF TRBD2 TRBJ2-2 NA TRBV11-2
TGTGCCAGCAGCGCTAGCGTCACCGGGGAGCTGTTTTTT CASSASVTGELFF NA TRBJ2-2 NA TRBV9
TGTGCCAGCAGTCCACGCGGTAGGTCTCGCGGGAGGTCCTACGAGCAGTACTTC CASSPRGRSRGRSYEQYF TRBD2 TRBJ2-7 NA TRBV27
TGTGCCAGCAGTGTACTAGCGGGAGTTACAGATACGCAGTATTTT CASSVLAGVTDTQYF TRBD2 TRBJ2-3 NA TRBV6-5
TGTGCCAGCAGTGACAGGGTGGGCTCCTACAATGAGCAGTTCTTC CASSDRVGSYNEQFF NA TRBJ2-1 NA TRBV25-1
TGCGCCAGCAGCTCTGGACGGGCGGGCTACACCTTC CASSSGRAGYTF NA TRBJ1-2 NA TRBV4-3
TGTGCCTGGAGTGCTCCGGGACAGGGGGCTTCACCCCTCCACTTT CAWSAPGQGASPLHF TRBD1 TRBJ1-6 NA TRBV30
TGTGCCAGCAGTGAAGCGACAAGAAATACGCAGTATTTT CASSEATRNTQYF NA TRBJ2-3 NA TRBV6-1
TGTGCCAGCAGCAAAAAAGGGGTCAGGGGGAGGAATCAGCCCCAGCATTTT CASSKKGVRGRNQPQHF NA TRBJ1-5 NA TRBV21-1
TGTGCCAGCAGCCCTCAGAGACTTGTCCGGGGGGGCCTGGAGACCCAGTACTTC CASSPQRLVRGGLETQYF TRBD2 TRBJ2-5 NA TRBV5-6
TGCGCCAGCAGCTTGGGTGGGACAGTCTATAATTCACCCCTCCACTTT CASSLGGTVYNSPLHF TRBD1 TRBJ1-6 NA TRBV5-1
TGTGCCAGCAGCTTGACAGGGGGTTCCTACAATGAGCAGTTCTTC CASSLTGGSYNEQFF TRBD1 TRBJ2-1 NA TRBV11-2
TGTGCCAGCAGCTTAGATCGCGGGAGCTACACAGATACGCAGTATTTT CASSLDRGSYTDTQYF TRBD2 TRBJ2-3 NA TRBV13
TGTGCCAGCAGAAACGAGCAGTACTTC CASRNEQYF NA TRBJ2-7 NA TRBV5-6